These 16 T cell receptor beta chains were sequenced from one sample in a study of CD8+ T cells in alopecia areata. Specified treatment: oral pan-JAK inhibitor, 5-10 mg twice daily. Lesional scalp punch biopsies and peripheral blood were collected from alopecia areata patients. cDNA prepared by RNA extraction and subsequent reverse transcription served as the template for sequencing. The method was immunoSEQ multiplex PCR; TCRdb's version includes in-frame clones alone and lacks a portion of them. Of 10,000 to 15,000 clones in the sample, 55% to 80% were seen once. Material: skin, obtained at week 4, from a patient treated with tofacitinib. The origin of the receptors is a human donor with alopecia areata.

The CDR3: CASSQDRLLPGTGGNEQYF. As DNA, the CDR3 is TGCGCCAGCAGCCAAGATCGCCTACTCCCCGGGACAGGGGGCAACGAGCAGTACTTC. This sequence joins TRBV4-3 and TRBJ2-5; 12 nucleotides agree with TRBD1. The end of the DNA fits TRBJ2-7 better, so the J call may be wrong. The CDR3 has 19 amino acids. The germline V gene has CDR1 LGHNA and CDR2 YSLEER.

The V call is TRBV4-3, the J call TRBJ2-1; D not certain. The ends were cut back, 0 bases at V and 4 bases at J, with 10 bases in the middle. CDR3 length: 15 residues. Germline CDR1 and CDR2: LGHNA and YSLEER. For the CDR3, the DNA is TGCGCCAGCAGCCAAGATCGAGAGGATTACAATGAGCAGTTCTTC. It translates to CASSQDREDYNEQFF.

The chain links TRBV2 to TRBJ2-7; D unclear. V lost 0 bases and J 6 bases, leaving 3 bases between the germline ends. Germline V gene sequence: CDR1 SNHLY, CDR2 FYNNEI. The CDR3 is 11 residues long. The CDR3 DNA reads as TGTGCCAGCAGTGAAGCGGCCGAGCAGTACTTC. This codes for CASSEAAEQYF. Looking up the rest from reference TRBV2 and TRBJ2-7 gives the full variable domain: EPEVTQTPSHQVTQMGQEVILRCVPISNHLYFYWYRQILGQKVEFLVSFYNNEISEKSEIFDDQFSVERPDGSNFTLKIRSTKLEDSAMYFCASSEAAEQYFGPGTRLTVT.

This chain connects TRBV5-4 to TRBJ1-6, with no clear D. This CDR3 is built from 15 residues. V lost 4 bases and J 8 bases, leaving 16 bases between the germline ends. Germline V CDR1 and CDR2: SGHNT, YYREEE (reference sequence). In DNA, the CDR3 is TGTGCCAGCAGCCCCGGCTGGCCAACCGATTCACCCCTCCACTTT. It specifies CASSPGWPTDSPLHF.

This clone has only a few counts. The V and J genes are TRBV7-9 and TRBJ2-3; TRBD2 matches at 7 bases. The CDR3 spans 17 residues. The J segment lost 1 base and the V segment lost 2 bases, leaving 9 bases of the junction unmatched. Per germline, CDR1 SEHNR and CDR2 FQNEAQ (reference sequence). CDR3 region: CASSLTWGGLGTDTQYF. The CDR3 nucleotides are TGTGCCAGCAGCTTAACCTGGGGGGGACTCGGCACAGATACGCAGTATTTT.

The J gene is TRBJ1-5, the V gene TRBV2, with 11 nucleotides matching TRBD1. The CDR3 length is 14 residues. Germline V lookup: CDR1 SNHLY, CDR2 FYNNEI. V gave up 6 bases and J gave up 7 bases; unmatched junction bases: 5. The CDR3 region is CASSPGQGEQPQHF. The DNA for the CDR3 is TGTGCCAGCAGCCCGGGACAGGGGGAACAGCCCCAGCATTTT. The complete variable domain, with remaining parts taken from reference TRBV2 and TRBJ1-5, reads EPEVTQTPSHQVTQMGQEVILRCVPISNHLYFYWYRQILGQKVEFLVSFYNNEISEKSEIFDDQFSVERPDGSNFTLKIRSTKLEDSAMYFCASSPGQGEQPQHFGDGTRLSIL.

The chain employs TRBV7-2 and TRBJ1-1; D is ambiguous. The CDR3 extends over 13 amino acids. Looked up from germline, CDR1 is SGHTA and CDR2 is FQGNSA. V lost 3 bases and J lost 1, with 6 bases in between. The CDR3: CASSLWQNTEAFF. Here the CDR3 DNA reads TGTGCCAGCAGCTTGTGGCAGAACACTGAAGCTTTCTTT.

The J gene is TRBJ2-5, the V gene TRBV7-2, with 9 positions matching TRBD1. Germline V gene data show CDR1 as SGHTA and CDR2 as FQGNSA. J gave up 11 bases and V 3 bases, and 7 bases lay outside the gene matches. The CDR3 covers 13 residues. CDR3 sequence: CASSFRQGVEQYF. CDR3 in DNA: TGTGCCAGCAGCTTTCGACAGGGGGTAGAGCAGTACTTC.

This clone is deemed medium-sized. V and J are TRBV19 and TRBJ1-4; TRBD1 matches at 8 bases. V was clipped by 5 bases and J by 8 bases; unmatched bases: 10. The CDR3 spans 15 residues. CDR1 is LNHDA, CDR2 SQIVND, per germline (reference sequence). CDR3 residues: CASSFGTGIGEKLFF. The CDR3 bases are TGTGCCAGTAGTTTCGGGACAGGAATAGGCGAAAAACTGTTTTTT.

V and J are TRBV18 and TRBJ1-2; D not certain. Deletions cut 2 bases from V and 3 bases from J, with 7 bases between. Germline loops: CDR1 KGHSH, CDR2 LQKENI. The CDR3 length is 13 residues. The CDR3 region has the DNA TGTGCCAGCTCACCAGGACCGTACTATGGCTACACCTTC. Its translation is CASSPGPYYGYTF. Looking up the rest from reference TRBV18 and TRBJ1-2 gives the full variable domain: NAGVMQNPRHLVRRRGQEARLRCSPMKGHSHVYWYRQLPEEGLKFMVYLQKENIIDESGMPKERFSAEFPKEGPSILRIQQVVRGDSAAYFCASSPGPYYGYTFGSGTRLTVV.

J is TRBJ1-5 and V is TRBV19; possibly TRBD1 for D (6 bases). The CDR3 totals 14 residues. The germline gives CDR1 LNHDA, CDR2 SQIVND (reference sequence). This chain's CDR3 is CVIGDRSSNQPQHF. The CDR3, as DNA: TGTGTAATCGGAGACAGGAGTAGCAATCAGCCCCAGCATTTT. The whole variable domain, remainder taken from reference TRBV19 and TRBJ1-5, is DGGITQSPKYLFRKEGQNVTLSCEQNLNHDAMYWYRQDPGQGLRLIYYSQIVNDFQKGDIAEGYSVSREKKESFPLTVTSAQKNPTAFYLCVIGDRSSNQPQHFGDGTRLSIL.

The CDR3 loop reads CASRGNGGGTDTQYF. DNA for the CDR3: TGTGCCAGCAGGGGGAACGGGGGCGGAACAGATACGCAGTATTTT. The rearrangement uses TRBV28 and TRBJ2-3; D is tentatively TRBD1 or TRBD2 (6 bases each). Trimming removed 6 bases at V and 3 bases at J, with 16 bases between. The CDR3 runs to 15 residues. The germline gives CDR1 MDHEN, CDR2 SYDVKM.

The chain links TRBV6-5 to TRBJ1-1; D uncertain. Between the trimmed V and J ends, which lost 0 bases and 1 base, there was a span of 12 bases. This CDR3 contains 16 residues. In germline, CDR1 is MNHEY, CDR2 SVGAGI. The CDR3 coding sequence is TGTGCCAGCAGTTACTCGTTCCCCCGCAGGAACACTGAAGCTTTCTTT. As protein: CASSYSFPRRNTEAFF.

The rearrangement joins TRBV11-2 to TRBJ2-1; either TRBD1 or TRBD2 may fit D (5 bases each). This CDR3 spans 14 amino acids. CDR1 SGHAT and CDR2 FQNNGV come from the germline V gene. V lost 9 bases and J lost 7, with 19 bases in between. The CDR3 sequence: CASHEGPNRNEQFF. The DNA for the CDR3 is TGTGCCAGTCACGAGGGGCCGAACAGAAATGAGCAGTTCTTC.

The genes are TRBV13 and TRBJ1-6; a weak D match, TRBD1 (5 bases). Germline V CDR1 and CDR2: PRHDT, FYEKMQ (reference sequence). V lost 2 bases, J lost 7 bases, and 15 bases lay in between. This CDR3 has 16 amino acids. CDR3 coding DNA: TGTGCCAGCAGCTTATGGGACGGGTCTGAGAATTCACCCCTCCACTTT. As protein: CASSLWDGSENSPLHF.

The chain uses TRBV6-1 and TRBJ2-7; D remains ambiguous. The CDR3 is made up of 12 amino acids. Germline assignment: CDR1 MNHNS and CDR2 SASEGT. Trimming removed 3 bases at V and 5 bases at J, with 8 bases between. The CDR3 nucleotides read TGTGCCAGCAGTGACTCCCGGAACGAGCAGTACTTC. Translation: CASSDSRNEQYF.